The present T cell receptor beta chain was sequenced within a study of human T cells and chemical hapten exposure. Study-wide background: TCR yields per sample varied mostly from small pooled library volume differences.

This sample's time point: pre-sensitization, week 0. As to treatment: therapeutic diphenylcyclopropenone sensitization with weekly scalp DPC. Overall study results and limits: Unchanged with DPC sensitization were TCRs above 1 in 1000 frequency. Among expanded TCRs, significantly more large CDR3 similarity clusters formed than among controls.

Comment on this clonotype: What it binds is unknown.

This CDR3 has 15 amino acids. CDR1 SQVTM and CDR2 ANQGSEA come from the germline V gene. After removal of 7 bases from V and 1 base from J, the junction contained 10 bases not matched to a gene. Via MiXCR, TCRdb re-called the RACE reads, giving one row per CDR3 protein. The sample shows roughly 380,000 distinct CDR3 sequences, less than 6.5% of them seen only once. The chain links TRBV29-1 to TRBJ1-2; 9 nucleotides align to TRBD1. The origin of this receptor is a woman between 50 and 59 years old with alopecia areata. Some clones in this sample may be carry-over from other donors' samples. The sequencing here drew on whole blood, taken in connection with sensitization to the hapten diphenylcyclopropenone (DPC). CDR3 loop: CSATLTGGRNYGYTF. The CDR3 DNA reads TGCAGCGCAACATTAACAGGGGGCCGTAACTATGGCTACACCTTC.